These 19 T cell receptor beta chains share one sample of origin, sequenced in a study of vaccination and CD4 T cells after COVID-19. The Oncomine TCR Beta short-read assay sequenced DNA from cultured CD4+ T cells. MiXCR, applied by TCRdb to the PCR reads, yields one record per CDR3 protein. Of fewer than 18,000 distinct CDR3 sequences in the sample, 53% were seen once. These receptors' targets are unknown. Treatment given: approximately 10-day PBMC culture with coronavirus spike peptide pools or control peptides (ViraFEST assay). Sequenced sample: CD4+ T cells from blood, cultured in vitro. The origin of the receptors is a human donor who had recovered from COVID-19.

This clonotype was observed a handful of times. The chain links TRBV2 to TRBJ1-5, with 8 positions matching TRBD1. Germline assignment: CDR1 SNHLY and CDR2 FYNNEI. J was trimmed by 2 bases and V by 5 bases; bases with no gene match: 5. This CDR3 region has 15 residues. The CDR3 DNA follows: TGTGCCAGCAGTCGGACAGGGTATGGCAATCAGCCCCAGCATTTT. Protein sequence: CASSRTGYGNQPQHF.

J is TRBJ1-2 and V is TRBV2; 12 bases are a match to TRBD1. The CDR3 is 14 residues long. The J segment lost 3 bases and the V segment lost 8 bases, leaving 4 bases of the junction unmatched. Germline V gives CDR1 SNHLY, CDR2 FYNNEI. The CDR3 sequence: CASAGTGGDYGYTF. CDR3 nucleotides: TGTGCCAGCGCTGGGACAGGGGGCGACTATGGCTACACCTTC.

This clonotype has only a few counts. The gene calls are TRBV20-1 and TRBJ2-5, with 7 nucleotides matching TRBD1. There are 16 residues in the CDR3. The junction had 8 bases not matched to a gene; V was cut back by 0 bases and J by 1 base. Germline V gives CDR1 DFQATT, CDR2 SNEGSKA (reference sequence). CDR3 amino acids: CSARDDGTASQETQYF. The CDR3 DNA reads as TGCAGTGCTAGAGACGACGGGACAGCAAGCCAAGAGACCCAGTACTTC.

V is TRBV20-1 and J is TRBJ2-2; a weak D match, TRBD1 (6 bases). The V gene's germline CDR1 is DFQATT and CDR2 SNEGSKA (reference sequence). The ends were cut back, 4 bases at V and 3 bases at J, with 12 bases in the middle. This CDR3 is built from 14 residues. CDR3 residues: CSAKGTRYTGELFF. The CDR3 nucleotides are TGCAGTGCTAAAGGGACAAGATACACCGGGGAGCTGTTTTTT.

The V call is TRBV6-1, the J call TRBJ2-1, with 9 bases fitting TRBD1. Trimming removed 7 bases from V and 6 bases from J; junction bases left unmatched: 10. Germline V gives CDR1 MNHNS, CDR2 SASEGT. The CDR3 totals 15 residues. CDR3 loop: CASNTGTGSFNEQFF. CDR3 coding DNA: TGTGCCAGCAATACCGGGACAGGGTCTTTCAATGAGCAGTTCTTC.

This chain connects TRBV10-2 to TRBJ1-2; a weak D match, TRBD1 (5 bases). Germline V CDR1 and CDR2: WSHSY, SAAADI. The CDR3 is made up of 12 amino acids. Trimming pared 8 bases from V and 4 bases from J, leaving 11 bases between. Here the CDR3 DNA reads TGCGCCAGCCTCGACAGCGCCTATGGCTACACCTTC. It yields the protein CASLDSAYGYTF.

The J gene is TRBJ1-1, the V gene TRBV28, with TRBD1 matching over 7 bases. V was pared by 6 bases and J by 3 bases, with 7 bases of the junction left unmatched. From germline, CDR1 is MDHEN and CDR2 SYDVKM. CDR3 length: 14 residues. The chain's CDR3 is CASSPTGRDTEAFF. The CDR3 bases are TGTGCCAGCAGCCCGACAGGGCGGGACACTGAAGCTTTCTTT.

This clonotype was seen more than once but under ten times. This chain connects TRBV7-9 to TRBJ1-1; no firm D call. V was pared by 3 bases and J by 2 bases, with 10 bases between. The CDR3 is 14 amino acids. Germline lookup yields CDR1 SEHNR and CDR2 FQNEAQ (reference sequence). The CDR3: CASSFFRGNTEAFF. The DNA for the CDR3 is TGTGCCAGCAGCTTTTTTCGAGGAAACACTGAAGCTTTCTTT.

This clonotype has only a few counts. V usage is TRBV2 and J usage is TRBJ2-5; 16 bases agree with TRBD2. The J segment lost 2 bases and the V segment lost 5 bases, leaving 2 bases of the junction unmatched. CDR1 and CDR2 from the germline V gene are SNHLY and FYNNEI. CDR3 size: 16 residues. The CDR3 DNA is TGTGCCAGCAGTATGGGACTAGCGGGGGGGCAAGAGACCCAGTACTTC. This encodes CASSMGLAGGQETQYF.

The rearrangement uses TRBV18 and TRBJ2-1; a possible D gene is TRBD1 (6 bases). Trimming stripped 4 bases from V and 8 bases from J, with 21 bases between. This CDR3 has 16 residues. Germline V gene sequence: CDR1 KGHSH, CDR2 LQKENI. The CDR3 DNA reads as TGTGCCAGCTCACGTATGGGGGCCTTGCCGGACGATGAGCAGTTCTTC. Residues: CASSRMGALPDDEQFF.

This clonotype came up a few times. The chain employs TRBV27 and TRBJ2-1; the match to TRBD2 covers 14 bases. J gave up 7 bases and V 4 bases, and 9 bases lay outside the gene matches. This CDR3 is built from 17 residues. Germline assignment: CDR1 MNHEY and CDR2 SMNVEV (reference sequence). CDR3 region: CASSSGLAGGSINEQFF. The CDR3 DNA follows: TGTGCCAGCAGTTCCGGACTAGCGGGAGGTTCGATTAATGAGCAGTTCTTC.

A few counts support this clonotype. The chain links TRBV2 to TRBJ2-5, with 8 nucleotides matching TRBD1. The CDR3 is made up of 15 amino acids. Per germline, CDR1 SNHLY and CDR2 FYNNEI. J gave up 4 bases and V 3 bases, and 7 bases lay outside the gene matches. This CDR3 reads CASSDRGQGGETQYF. The CDR3 coding sequence is TGTGCCAGCAGTGACAGGGGGCAAGGGGGAGAGACCCAGTACTTC.

This clonotype was detected a few times. As DNA, the CDR3 is TGTGCCAGCAGCCCTGGGACTTCCCAGCAAGATACGCAGTATTTT. It codes for CASSPGTSQQDTQYF. The rearrangement joins TRBV7-7 to TRBJ2-3, with a tentative D call TRBD2 (6 bases). Germline loops: CDR1 SSHAT, CDR2 FNYEAQ (reference sequence). This CDR3 region has 15 residues. Trimming shortened V by 5 bases and J by 5 bases, and 17 bases separated the two germline ends.

This clonotype has just a few counts. This sequence joins TRBV5-4 and TRBJ1-6; D uncertain. The V end lost 4 bases, the J end lost 4 bases, and 3 bases lay between the germline ends. The CDR3 runs 12 residues. CDR1 is SGHNT, CDR2 YYREEE, per germline (reference sequence). The CDR3 sequence: CASSQYNSPLHF. The CDR3 DNA follows: TGTGCCAGCAGCCAATATAATTCACCCCTCCACTTT.

The chain combines TRBV12-5 with TRBJ1-1; maybe TRBD1 (6 bases). The V end was cut by 5 bases, the J end by 2 bases, with 12 bases between. Germline CDR1 and CDR2: LGHNT and FRNRAP. CDR3 length: 14 residues. The CDR3 region is CASGAGHPNTEAFF. CDR3 bases: TGTGCTAGTGGTGCGGGACACCCTAACACTGAAGCTTTCTTT. Based on the CDR3 plus reference TRBV12-5 and TRBJ1-1, the full variable domain is DARVTQTPRHKVTEMGQEVTMRCQPILGHNTVFWYRQTMMQGLELLAYFRNRAPLDDSGMPKDRFSAEMPDATLATLKIQPSEPRDSAVYFCASGAGHPNTEAFFGQGTRLTVV.

This clonotype is medium-sized within its sample. The rearrangement links TRBV6-4 to TRBJ2-2, with TRBD2 matching over 14 bases. This CDR3 is 19 amino acids long. Germline CDR1 is MRHNA and CDR2 is SNTAGT. Trimming at V came to 5 bases and at J to 0 bases, leaving 8 bases not matched to a gene. In DNA, the CDR3 is TGTGCCAGCAGTTCCGCGAGGACTAGCGGGGGGCCGAACACCGGGGAGCTGTTTTTT. Amino acids: CASSSARTSGGPNTGELFF.

The V gene is TRBV6-5, the J gene TRBJ2-7; D not certain. Trimming left V 0 bases short and J 3 bases short, with 9 bases between. The CDR3 runs 14 residues. In germline, CDR1 is MNHEY, CDR2 SVGAGI. DNA for the CDR3: TGTGCCAGCAGTTACTCAGCGCACCTCTACGAGCAGTACTTC. Translating it yields CASSYSAHLYEQYF.

This clonotype was counted between two and nine times. The CDR3, as DNA: TGTGCCAGCAGCCCTAGGGGGTTTGGGGATAGCAATCAGCCCCAGCATTTT. It yields the protein CASSPRGFGDSNQPQHF. This sequence joins TRBV6-1 and TRBJ1-5, with D perhaps matching TRBD1 (6 bases). CDR3 length: 17 amino acids. The germline gives CDR1 MNHNS, CDR2 SASEGT. V was shortened by 6 bases and J by 0 bases, with 18 bases between the two germline ends.

The V call is TRBV28, the J call TRBJ1-2; tentative D call: TRBD1 (6 bases). V was shortened by 7 bases and J by 5 bases, with 20 bases between the two germline ends. The CDR3 loop spans 15 amino acids. Germline CDR1 and CDR2: MDHEN and SYDVKM. The CDR3 protein is CASTDPGQPPYGYTF. DNA of the CDR3: TGTGCCAGCACCGACCCGGGACAACCTCCATATGGCTACACCTTC.